The next 14 T cell receptor beta chains were all read from a single sample in a study of Graves' ophthalmopathy and Graves' hyperthyroidism. RNA transcripts yielded amplified TCR beta CDR3 regions. The first round was an RT-PCR with HTBI primers, and the second round was a multiplex PCR. TCRdb passed the multiplex PCR reads through MiXCR, listing each CDR3 protein once. This sample has almost 400,000 distinct CDR3 sequences, with about 17% found just once. Sequencing input: peripheral blood. The receptors derive from a woman younger than 30 with Graves' ophthalmopathy.

This chain joins TRBV19 and TRBJ1-5, with 7 positions matching TRBD1. Germline V gene data show CDR1 as LNHDA and CDR2 as SQIVND (reference sequence). The trim removed 3 bases at V and 0 bases at J, leaving 11 bases unmatched. The length of the CDR3 is 18 residues. CDR3 residues: CASSIPHPGQNSNQPQHF. In DNA form, the CDR3 reads TGTGCCAGTAGTATCCCTCATCCGGGACAGAATAGCAATCAGCCCCAGCATTTT. Filled out from reference TRBV19 and TRBJ1-5, the complete variable domain reads DGGITQSPKYLFRKEGQNVTLSCEQNLNHDAMYWYRQDPGQGLRLIYYSQIVNDFQKGDIAEGYSVSREKKESFPLTVTSAQKNPTAFYLCASSIPHPGQNSNQPQHFGDGTRLSIL.

This clonotype was detected many times. The CDR3 DNA is TGTGCCAGTAGCCTCTCGGGTTGGAGCAATCAGCCCCAGCATTTT. Amino acid sequence: CASSLSGWSNQPQHF. The chain carries TRBV19 and TRBJ1-5; D ambiguous. Germline V lookup: CDR1 LNHDA, CDR2 SQIVND (reference sequence). Trimming removed 6 bases at V and 1 base at J, with 13 bases between. The CDR3 consists of 15 residues.

This clonotype was detected ten times or more. This chain connects TRBV27 to TRBJ1-5, with D perhaps TRBD1 (5 bases). The CDR3 covers 15 residues. The germline V gene encodes CDR1 MNHEY and CDR2 SMNVEV (reference sequence). V lost 4 bases to trimming and J lost 6 bases, with 16 bases between them. Here the CDR3 DNA reads TGTGCCAGCAGTTCCATCCCTGACGGGGCTCAGCCCCAGCATTTT. This encodes CASSSIPDGAQPQHF.

This clonotype occurred many times. V usage is TRBV12-3 or TRBV12-4 and J usage is TRBJ2-3; 10 bases are shared with TRBD2. J lost 5 bases, V lost 3 bases, and 11 bases had no gene match. The CDR3 extends over 17 amino acids. The CDR3: CASSFGTSERLGDTQYF. For the CDR3, the DNA is TGTGCCAGCAGTTTCGGGACTAGCGAGCGGTTGGGAGATACGCAGTATTTT.

This clonotype was counted ten times or more. V and J are TRBV7-8 and TRBJ1-1; no clear D. Germline V gives CDR1 SGHVS, CDR2 FQNEAQ. This CDR3 has 13 amino acids. V was shortened by 4 bases and J by 0 bases, with 6 bases between the two germline ends. The CDR3: CASSWQVNTEAFF. CDR3 nucleotide sequence: TGTGCCAGCAGCTGGCAGGTGAACACTGAAGCTTTCTTT.

The rearrangement links TRBV19 to TRBJ1-1; the D is unclear. Trimming stripped 5 bases from V and 11 bases from J, with 15 bases between. The CDR3 length is 12 residues. Per germline, CDR1 LNHDA and CDR2 SQIVND (reference sequence). For the CDR3, the DNA is TGTGCCAGTAGTGCCCCGGGGAGGGATGCTTTCTTT. The encoded protein is CASSAPGRDAFF. Variable domain in full (rest from reference TRBV19 and TRBJ1-1): DGGITQSPKYLFRKEGQNVTLSCEQNLNHDAMYWYRQDPGQGLRLIYYSQIVNDFQKGDIAEGYSVSREKKESFPLTVTSAQKNPTAFYLCASSAPGRDAFFGQGTRLTVV.

Ten or more counts support this clonotype. The CDR3 region has the DNA TGTGCCAGCAGTTTATCCGAGGGCTTTTACGAGCAGTACTTC. This translates into CASSLSEGFYEQYF. The chain links TRBV28 to TRBJ2-7; TRBD2 might be the D (5 bases). The CDR3 is 14 residues long. Trimming cost V 1 base and J 4 bases, with 11 bases left between them. Germline V CDR1 and CDR2: MDHEN, SYDVKM.

This clonotype was seen repeatedly, ten times or more. At one boundary the junction diverges from the germline segment, which might be a read error. The chain uses TRBV7-2 and TRBJ2-5; D may be TRBD1 (7 bases). This CDR3 is 16 amino acids long. Germline CDR1 is SGHTA and CDR2 is FQGNSA. The chain's CDR3 is CASTLPRGAGQETQYF. The CDR3 coding sequence is TGTGCCAGCACCTTACCCAGGGGGGCGGGTCAAGAGACCCAGTACTTC.

At least ten counts were recorded for this clonotype. This chain connects TRBV6-2 or TRBV6-3 to TRBJ2-5; TRBD2 agrees at 8 bases. Losses at the gene ends were 5 bases for V and 2 bases for J; bases not matched to a gene: 7. The CDR3 is made up of 15 amino acids. Germline CDR1 reads MNHEY; CDR2 reads SVGEGT. The CDR3 region has the DNA TGTGCCAGCAGTGCTAATGGACTAGCTCAAGAGACCCAGTACTTC. It encodes CASSANGLAQETQYF.

This clonotype showed up just once. The V and J genes are TRBV6-5 and TRBJ2-7; 10 bases are a match to TRBD1. This CDR3 is 16 amino acids long. J lost 3 bases, V lost 0 bases, and 5 bases had no gene match. Germline CDR1 MNHEY, CDR2 SVGAGI. The CDR3 nucleotides read TGTGCCAGCAGTTACTCGACCGGACAGGGGGACTACGAGCAGTACTTC. This codes for CASSYSTGQGDYEQYF.

The J gene is TRBJ2-7, the V gene TRBV5-1; perhaps TRBD2 as D (5 bases). Germline loops: CDR1 SGHRS, CDR2 YFSETQ. CDR3 length: 14 residues. Trimming took off 1 base at V and 2 bases at J, with 10 bases between the two ends. For the CDR3, the DNA is TGCGCCAGCAGCTTGAACGGGGTGGCCTACGAGCAGTACTTC. It is translated as CASSLNGVAYEQYF. Variable domain in full (rest from reference TRBV5-1 and TRBJ2-7): KAGVTQTPRYLIKTRGQQVTLSCSPISGHRSVSWYQQTPGQGLQFLFEYFSETQRNKGNFPGRFSGRQFSNSRSEMNVSTLELGDSALYLCASSLNGVAYEQYFGPGTRLTVT.

Many counts were recorded for this clonotype. One end of the junction is discordant with germline, which a read error may explain. The J gene is TRBJ2-7, the V gene TRBV2; 7 bases are shared with TRBD1. Germline V gene data show CDR1 as SNHLY and CDR2 as FYNNEI. This CDR3 spans 12 amino acids. The CDR3 nucleotides read TGTGCCAGCAGCCGACAGGGCTACGAGCAGTGCTTC. Its protein product is CASSRQGYEQCF.

This clonotype was recorded at least ten times. V usage is TRBV27 and J usage is TRBJ1-1; D not certain. Germline assignment: CDR1 MNHEY and CDR2 SMNVEV (reference sequence). The length of the CDR3 is 13 residues. The V and J ends lost 6 bases and 0 bases respectively, with 8 bases between them. The CDR3 sequence: CASSVNLNTEAFF. CDR3 DNA sequence: TGTGCCAGCAGCGTAAACTTGAACACTGAAGCTTTCTTT.

The V call is TRBV19, the J call TRBJ2-5; no clear D. Trimming cost V 4 bases and J 0 bases, with 9 bases left between them. The germline gives CDR1 LNHDA, CDR2 SQIVND (reference sequence). The CDR3 covers 14 residues. The CDR3 loop reads CASSTSGDQETQYF. CDR3 nucleotides: TGTGCCAGTAGTACGTCAGGTGACCAAGAGACCCAGTACTTC.